One and the same sample provided the 24 T cell receptor beta chains below, sequenced in a study of cytomegalovirus exposure and HLA in healthy donors. The PCR contained 60 Vbeta and 13 Jbeta primers. Clones were read by immunoSEQ multiplex PCR, and TCRdb kept only the in-frame ones, dropping some. The table includes some 150,000 clones, 78% detected once. Sequencing input: PBMCs. The receptors derive from a male donor in good health and CMV-seronegative.

The chain carries TRBV6-4 and TRBJ2-3; 9 positions agree with TRBD2. The CDR3 consists of 15 residues. J gave up 0 bases and V 7 bases, and 5 bases lay outside the gene matches. Germline assignment: CDR1 MRHNA and CDR2 SNTAGT. The CDR3 DNA is TGTGCCAGCAATCCCAGCGGGGGGAGCACAGATACGCAGTATTTT. This sequence encodes CASNPSGGSTDTQYF.

The chain couples TRBV7-3 to TRBJ2-3; TRBD2 agrees at 8 bases. Germline-derived CDR1 and CDR2 are SGHTA and FQGTGA. V shed 4 bases, J shed 5 bases, and the junction held 11 bases outside the gene matches. This CDR3 is built from 16 residues. The CDR3 DNA follows: TGTGCCAGCAGCTCCACCCCGGGACTAGGTGGAGATACGCAGTATTTT. Translated, it gives CASSSTPGLGGDTQYF.

V gene TRBV6-1 combines with J gene TRBJ2-7, with D possibly matching TRBD2 (5 bases). V was clipped by 0 bases and J by 3 bases, with 9 bases between them. Germline V gene data show CDR1 as MNHNS and CDR2 as SASEGT. The CDR3 runs 14 residues. The CDR3 region is CASSEARADYEQYF. The DNA for the CDR3 is TGTGCCAGCAGTGAAGCGAGGGCAGACTACGAGCAGTACTTC.

This clone was picked up one time. The genes are TRBV6-5 and TRBJ2-3; D not certain. CDR1 MNHEY and CDR2 SVGAGI come from the germline V gene. V lost 10 bases to trimming and J lost 2 bases, with 7 bases between them. CDR3 length: 11 amino acids. The CDR3 protein is CATQTTDTQYF. The CDR3 DNA reads TGTGCCACACAGACCACAGATACGCAGTATTTT.

The chain combines TRBV4-3 with TRBJ1-2; D gene ambiguous. This CDR3 spans 16 amino acids. In germline, CDR1 is LGHNA, CDR2 YSLEER. V gave up 4 bases and J gave up 3 bases, with 18 bases separating them. As DNA, the CDR3 is TGCGCCAGCAGCCCCAACCCGAGGGATTCCTACTATGGCTACACCTTC. This gives the protein CASSPNPRDSYYGYTF.

This clone was recorded a few times. The chain joins TRBV15 to TRBJ2-1; 8 nucleotides align to TRBD1. CDR3 length: 15 residues. CDR1 and CDR2 from the germline V gene are LNHNV and YYDKDF (reference sequence). J lost 5 bases, V lost 1 base, and 4 bases had no gene match. CDR3 protein: CATSRGDRFNNEQFF. CDR3 nucleotides: TGTGCCACCAGCAGAGGGGACAGGTTCAACAATGAGCAGTTCTTC.

In regard to this clone: The junction does not match germline at one end; this may be a read error. The rearrangement joins TRBV12-5 to TRBJ1-2, with D maybe TRBD1 (6 bases). Looked up from germline, CDR1 is LGHNT and CDR2 is FRNRAP. There are 13 residues in the CDR3. The CDR3 DNA is TGTGCTAGTGGTTTGGCCCTGGGGACAAGTCGCTCCTTC. Protein sequence: CASGLALGTSRSF.

The chain employs TRBV5-1 and TRBJ2-5; 10 nucleotides agree with TRBD2. Judging by the DNA end, TRBJ2-7 fits better; the J call may be wrong. Germline V gives CDR1 SGHRS, CDR2 YFSETQ. The CDR3 consists of 16 residues. This CDR3 is CASSFKVAGGQPEQYF. In DNA form, the CDR3 reads TGCGCCAGCAGCTTTAAAGTAGCGGGAGGTCAACCCGAGCAGTACTTC.

The chain links TRBV30 to TRBJ2-6; D is possibly TRBD2 (5 bases). CDR1 and CDR2 (germline): GTSNPN, SVGIG (reference sequence). Trimming took off 4 bases at V and 0 bases at J, with 10 bases between the two ends. The CDR3 consists of 15 residues. The CDR3 DNA sequence: TGTGCCTGGACATCGGGGAGCTCTGGGGCCAACGTCCTGACTTTC. It specifies CAWTSGSSGANVLTF.

This chain connects TRBV28 to TRBJ2-7, with 9 nucleotides matching TRBD2. CDR3 length: 16 residues. The V gene's germline CDR1 is MDHEN and CDR2 SYDVKM. The V gene end was trimmed by 3 bases and the J gene end by 6 bases; junction bases not matched to a gene: 12. CDR3 nucleotide sequence: TGTGCCAGCAGTTTGGGTCAAGCGGGAGGTATAGGCGAGCAGTACTTC. Residues: CASSLGQAGGIGEQYF.

This rearrangement joins TRBV5-6 to TRBJ1-2, with TRBD1 matching over 7 bases. The CDR3 sequence is 14 residues long. Trimming removed 4 bases from V and 0 bases from J; junction bases left unmatched: 3. Germline V gives CDR1 SGHDT, CDR2 YYEEEE. CDR3 DNA sequence: TGTGCCAGCAGCCTGACAGGGCCTAACTATGGCTACACCTTC. Residues: CASSLTGPNYGYTF.

A few counts support this clone. V usage is TRBV5-4 and J usage is TRBJ2-1; the match to TRBD2 covers 12 bases. The germline CDR1 and CDR2 sequences are SGHNT and YYREEE (reference sequence). The CDR3 length is 18 residues. The V segment lost 0 bases and the J segment 6 bases; nucleotides outside the gene matches: 10. CDR3 loop: CASSLAAGLAGFGNEQFF. For the CDR3, the DNA is TGTGCCAGCAGCTTGGCTGCTGGACTAGCGGGATTCGGCAATGAGCAGTTCTTC.

The chain employs TRBV29-1 and TRBJ2-1, with TRBD2 matching 7 bases. The CDR3 totals 12 residues. The V segment lost 7 bases and the J segment 10 bases; nucleotides outside the gene matches: 10. Germline lookup yields CDR1 SQVTM and CDR2 ANQGSEA. As DNA, the CDR3 is TGCAGCGCTTCTCCCTGGCGGGGGGAGCAGTTCTTC. Amino acid sequence: CSASPWRGEQFF.

This clone appeared a few times. The chain links TRBV5-8 to TRBJ1-1; D not certain. The germline V gene has CDR1 SGHTS and CDR2 YDEGEE. The CDR3 runs to 11 residues. V was trimmed by 0 bases and J by 8 bases, leaving 5 bases between them. This CDR3 is CASSLGEEAFF. CDR3 DNA sequence: TGTGCCAGCAGCTTGGGAGAAGAAGCTTTCTTT.

V and J are TRBV7-8 and TRBJ1-5; D possibly corresponds to TRBD1 (5 bases). With 8 bases removed from V and 2 bases from J, the gap between germline ends came to 19 bases. Germline loops: CDR1 SGHVS, CDR2 FQNEAQ. This CDR3 contains 16 residues. The CDR3 loop is CASDETGNRGNQPQHF. Written as DNA, the CDR3 is TGTGCCAGCGACGAAACAGGCAACCGGGGCAATCAGCCCCAGCATTTT. Full variable domain (remainder filled in from reference TRBV7-8 and TRBJ1-5): GAGVSQSPRYKVAKRGQDVALRCDPISGHVSLFWYQQALGQGPEFLTYFQNEAQLDKSGLPSDRFFAERPEGSVSTLKIQRTQQEDSAVYLCASDETGNRGNQPQHFGDGTRLSIL.

This chain joins TRBV5-4 and TRBJ2-5, with TRBD2 as a possible D gene (5 bases). V was trimmed by 4 bases and J by 5 bases, leaving 18 bases between them. Germline-derived CDR1 and CDR2 are SGHNT and YYREEE (reference sequence). The length of the CDR3 is 15 residues. Written as DNA, the CDR3 is TGTGCCAGCAGCCCTACAACTAGTCCCCTGGAGACCCAGTACTTC. Translation: CASSPTTSPLETQYF.

The CDR3 DNA reads as TGTGCCAGCAGCTTAGGCCTAGCGGGGAACCAAGAGACCCAGTACTTC. Translating gives CASSLGLAGNQETQYF. The rearrangement links TRBV5-5 to TRBJ2-5; 9 positions match TRBD2. CDR1 and CDR2 (germline): SGHKS, YYEKEE (reference sequence). V shed 2 bases and J 0 bases; nucleotides not matched to a gene: 5. There are 16 residues in the CDR3.

V and J are TRBV9 and TRBJ2-7; weak D call: TRBD1 (8 bases). Trimming pared 3 bases from V and 5 bases from J, leaving 24 bases between. Germline V gives CDR1 SGDLS, CDR2 YYNGEE. The CDR3 extends over 17 amino acids. The DNA of the CDR3 is TGTGCCAGCAGCGAGGGGGGGGACAGGCCTTTTGGGAACGAGCAGTACTTC. This sequence encodes CASSEGGDRPFGNEQYF.

This CDR3 is CASSHGGQSGYEKLFF. In nucleotides, the CDR3 is TGCGCCAGCAGCCATGGTGGACAGTCAGGTTATGAAAAACTGTTTTTT. The chain uses TRBV4-1 and TRBJ1-4; tentative D call: TRBD1 (6 bases). V was clipped by 3 bases and J by 6 bases, with 17 bases between them. The CDR3 consists of 16 residues. The germline V gene encodes CDR1 MGHRA and CDR2 YSYEKL.

The chain combines TRBV5-4 with TRBJ1-4; D is undetermined. The CDR3 is 16 residues long. The germline V gene has CDR1 SGHNT and CDR2 YYREEE (reference sequence). Trimming cost V 4 bases and J 0 bases, with 13 bases left between them. As DNA, the CDR3 is TGTGCCAGCAGCGTTGGTGGAGCGGCAACTAATGAAAAACTGTTTTTT. Amino acids: CASSVGGAATNEKLFF.

The rearrangement joins TRBV7-2 to TRBJ1-2; D call uncertain. CDR1 is SGHTA and CDR2 is FQGNSA in the germline V gene. V was cut by 5 bases and J by 6 bases, with 16 bases left in between. The CDR3 has 14 residues. The CDR3 spells CASSRPGLLNGYTF. CDR3 DNA: TGTGCCAGCAGCAGACCCGGGTTGCTCAATGGCTACACCTTC.

This clone was counted between two and nine times. This CDR3 is CASSLGTGGGNQPQHF. The CDR3 DNA follows: TGCGCCAGCAGCCTAGGGACAGGGGGAGGCAATCAGCCCCAGCATTTT. The chain links TRBV4-1 to TRBJ1-5; the match to TRBD1 covers 11 bases. Germline assignment: CDR1 MGHRA and CDR2 YSYEKL. Trimming took 4 bases from V and 2 from J; bases not matched to a gene: 4. This CDR3 has 16 residues.

The J gene is TRBJ1-2, the V gene TRBV7-2, with 8 bases lining up with TRBD1. Germline CDR1 SGHTA, CDR2 FQGNSA. The CDR3 loop spans 15 amino acids. V lost 1 base and J lost 8; bases outside the gene matches: 9. DNA for the CDR3: TGTGCCAGCAGCTTAGTGGTGACAGGGGAGGGAGGCTACACCTTC. Protein: CASSLVVTGEGGYTF.

This clone has just one count. V gene TRBV2 combines with J gene TRBJ2-7; D perhaps matches TRBD2 (6 bases). CDR3 length equals 15 residues. V lost 2 bases, J lost 5 bases, and 16 bases lay in between. Germline CDR1 reads SNHLY; CDR2 reads FYNNEI. In DNA, the CDR3 is TGTGCCAGCAGTGAACGTCTAGCGATCGTCCACGAGCAGTACTTC. Residues: CASSERLAIVHEQYF. Variable domain in full (rest from reference TRBV2 and TRBJ2-7): EPEVTQTPSHQVTQMGQEVILRCVPISNHLYFYWYRQILGQKVEFLVSFYNNEISEKSEIFDDQFSVERPDGSNFTLKIRSTKLEDSAMYFCASSERLAIVHEQYFGPGTRLTVT.